A selection of T cell receptor beta chains follows, all from one sample in a study of T cells in Graves' hyperthyroidism and ophthalmopathy. Using its own MiXCR run on the multiplex PCR reads, TCRdb lists one record per CDR3 protein. Among about 320,000 distinct CDR3 sequences listed, 16% were seen once. Sequencing was performed on blood. The receptors originated from a man aged 25 to 40 with Graves' hyperthyroidism. The CDR3 runs from the conserved cysteine through the conserved F or W. The D gene is left open where the match is weak. Rows may omit the clone size; those that give it use once, few, many or a size class.

TRBV10-3	.	13	TRBJ1-6	.	TGTGCCATCAGTGAGGCGTCCCATGGGCCCCTCCACTTT	CAISEASHGPLHF
TRBV5-6	few	16	TRBJ2-2	TRBD2	TGTGCCAGCAGCTGGATACCCGGGACTAGCTCCGGGGAGCTGTTTTTT	CASSWIPGTSSGELFF
TRBV20-1	many	15	TRBJ2-7	.	TGCAGTGCTATAACCCGGGGGGCCCTACCCTACGAGCAGTACTTC	CSAITRGALPYEQYF
TRBV29-1	.	17	TRBJ2-1	.	TGCAGCGTTGTTAAGAACCCTACCCCTCCCCTTCGCGATGAGCAGTTCTTC	CSVVKNPTPPLRDEQFF
TRBV20-1	.	12	TRBJ2-3	TRBD2	TGCAGTGCCCCCCGGCGGGGGGATACGCAGTATTTT	CSAPRRGDTQYF
TRBV11-2	many	15	TRBJ2-7	.	TGTGCCAGCAGCTTAGGCCGGCCACCCCCCTACGAGCAGTACTTC	CASSLGRPPPYEQYF
TRBV6-1	many	14	TRBJ1-1	.	TGTGCCAGCAGTTTGACCTGGGGGGACACTGAAGCTTTCTTT	CASSLTWGDTEAFF
TRBV20-1	few	14	TRBJ2-3	.	TGCAGTGCTAGAGATCGCGGGATCCCAGATACGCAGTATTTT	CSARDRGIPDTQYF
TRBV11-2	many	11	TRBJ2-2	.	TGTGCCAGCAGCTGGGGGGGGGAGCTGTTTTTT	CASSWGGELFF
TRBV19	.	13	TRBJ1-2	.	TGTGCCAGTACCAGCGACAGAAACTATGGCTACACCTTC	CASTSDRNYGYTF
TRBV11-1	.	15	TRBJ2-7	.	TGTGCCAGCAGCCAGGGGCGGCGGAGCCCCTACGAGCAGTACTTC	CASSQGRRSPYEQYF
TRBV7-9	many	15	TRBJ2-7	TRBD1	TGTGCCAGCAGCTTAGGTCGACAGGGGATCCACGAGCAGTACTTC	CASSLGRQGIHEQYF
TRBV20-1	many	15	TRBJ1-1	.	TGCAGTGCCCCAGATACCTCCGGGGTGAACACTGAAGCTTTCTTT	CSAPDTSGVNTEAFF
TRBV11-2	many	13	TRBJ2-5	.	TGTGCCAGCAGCTTAGAGACTAGGGAGACCCAGTACTTC	CASSLETRETQYF
TRBV15	few	18	TRBJ2-3	.	TGTGCCACCAGCAACCTCATGGGGCAGGGTGGCGAGGCAGATACGCAGTATTTT	CATSNLMGQGGEADTQYF
TRBV28	many	12	TRBJ2-1	.	TGTGCCAGCAGCATACAGAGGGGACGCCAGTTCTTC	CASSIQRGRQFF
TRBV11-2	many	15	TRBJ1-1	.	TGTGCCAGCAGCCTCACAGCCTCGCTGAACACTGAAGCTTTCTTT	CASSLTASLNTEAFF
TRBV20-1	many	14	TRBJ2-5	.	TGCAGTGTTGGGGGGCTCCAGGGTATGGAGACCCAGTACTTC	CSVGGLQGMETQYF
TRBV24-1	.	15	TRBJ2-3	.	TGTGCCACCAGTGATTTATCGGACCCCACAGATACGCAGTATTTT	CATSDLSDPTDTQYF
TRBV6-1	many	14	TRBJ2-7	.	TGTGCCAGCAGGGGGGCGGGACAGCTCCACGAGCAGTACTTC	CASRGAGQLHEQYF
TRBV12-3/TRBV12-4	.	14	TRBJ2-3	TRBD2	TGTGCCAGCAGTCCTGCTAGCGGGAGATATACGCAGTATTTT	CASSPASGRYTQYF
TRBV5-1	few	15	TRBJ2-5	.	TGCGCCAGCAGCTTTTCGGGACGGGGACAAGAGACCCAGTACTTC	CASSFSGRGQETQYF
TRBV5-4	few	14	TRBJ2-7	.	TGTGCCAGCAGCTCCGGGGGCCTGGAGAACGAGCAGTACTTC	CASSSGGLENEQYF
TRBV10-3	.	16	TRBJ2-7	TRBD1	TGTGCCATCAGTGAGCGGGACAGGGATCCCTCCTACGAGCAGTACTTC	CAISERDRDPSYEQYF
TRBV12-3/TRBV12-4	many	16	TRBJ2-3	.	TGTGCCAGCATTTTTGGGGTAGCGGAGGGGACAGATACGCAGTATTTT	CASIFGVAEGTDTQYF
TRBV11-2	.	15	TRBJ1-6	.	TGTGCCAGCAGCTCGAGGAGCTCCTATAATTCACCCCTCCACTTT	CASSSRSSYNSPLHF
TRBV18	.	15	TRBJ2-5	.	TGTGCCAGCTCACCACAGAGGGCAGGGGGGACGAGACCCCACTTC	CASSPQRAGGTRPHF
TRBV4-2	many	18	TRBJ2-1	TRBD2	TGTGCCAGCAGCCAATGGTATGCTGCGGGAGGCTCCTACAATGAGCAGTTCTTC	CASSQWYAAGGSYNEQFF
TRBV2	.	13	TRBJ2-1	.	TGTGCCAGCAGTGTTGAGGGAGGAAATGAGCAGTTCTTC	CASSVEGGNEQFF
TRBV2	many	14	TRBJ2-7	.	TGTGCCAGCAGTGAAGCACCGGGGGCGTACGAGCAGTACTTC	CASSEAPGAYEQYF
TRBV27	many	12	TRBJ2-2	.	TGTGCCAGCAGTTCTTTAACCGGGGAGCTGTTTTTT	CASSSLTGELFF
TRBV7-3	few	14	TRBJ1-6	.	TGTGCCAGCAGCTTCTTGCATGGGGTCTCACCCCTCCACTTT	CASSFLHGVSPLHF
TRBV30	many	15	TRBJ2-3	TRBD1	TGTGCCGGATTGTGGACAGGGTCTAGCACAGATACGCAGTATTTT	CAGLWTGSSTDTQYF
TRBV13	many	12	TRBJ1-1	.	TGTGCCAGCAGCTTGCGGACAAGCGAAGCTTTCTTT	CASSLRTSEAFF
TRBV28	.	15	TRBJ1-6	.	TGTGCCAGCAGTCCGAGCGAGAGGTCGGAATCACCCCTCCACTTT	CASSPSERSESPLHF
TRBV20-1	many	14	TRBJ2-7	.	TGCAGTGCTAGGGGCCCCGGCGGGGCGTACGAGCAGTACTTC	CSARGPGGAYEQYF
TRBV12-3/TRBV12-4	many	18	TRBJ2-1	TRBD1	TGTGCCAGCAGTATACAGGGGGCCACCCTCTTAGGCGAGAATGAGCAGTTCTTC	CASSIQGATLLGENEQFF
TRBV19	.	13	TRBJ2-1	.	TGTGCCACGATAGACTCCTCAAGGAATGAGCAGTTCTTC	CATIDSSRNEQFF
TRBV19	.	15	TRBJ1-1	.	TGTGCCAGTAGTATTTTCGTTGGCAGGAACACTGAAGCTTTCTTT	CASSIFVGRNTEAFF
TRBV5-1	.	12	TRBJ2-7	.	TGCGCCAGCAGCTTGGACAGGGTTCAGCCGTACTTC	CASSLDRVQPYF
TRBV11-2	once	14	TRBJ1-2	TRBD1	TGTGCCAGCAGCTTACTGGGACAGAACTATGGCTACACCTTC	CASSLLGQNYGYTF
TRBV5-1	.	15	TRBJ2-2	.	TGCGCCAGCAGCTTGCCGACAGGGAACACCGGGGAGCTGTTTTTT	CASSLPTGNTGELFF
TRBV7-9	many	14	TRBJ1-2	.	TGTGCCAGCAGCTTTGATATCCCAGGTCATGGCTACACCTTC	CASSFDIPGHGYTF
TRBV6-1	many	15	TRBJ1-1	TRBD1	TGTGCCGCGAGGGGTTTTACAGGGGCGAACACTGAAGCTTTCTTT	CAARGFTGANTEAFF
TRBV7-2	.	17	TRBJ1-2	TRBD1	TGTGCCAGCAGCAAAGGACCCGACAGGGACGCTAACTATGGCTACACCTTC	CASSKGPDRDANYGYTF
TRBV28	few	12	TRBJ2-5	TRBD1	TGTGCCAGGTGGGACAGACAAGAGACCCAGTACTTC	CARWDRQETQYF
TRBV5-1	few	14	TRBJ2-4	TRBD2	TGCGCCAGCAGCTTCGGCGGGAGCGGGAACATTCAGTACTTC	CASSFGGSGNIQYF
TRBV16	.	12	TRBJ2-7	.	TGTGCCAGCAGCCAGGAACTTTACGAGCAGTACTTC	CASSQELYEQYF
TRBV7-2	many	12	TRBJ2-7	.	TGTGCCAGCAGCTTTACAGCTTACGAGCAGTACTTC	CASSFTAYEQYF
TRBV6-1	many	14	TRBJ1-1	.	TGTGCCAGCAGTTATGGGGGCGAGGTCACTGAAGCTTTCTTT	CASSYGGEVTEAFF
TRBV2	many	15	TRBJ1-4	TRBD1	TGTGCCAGCACTGATGGGGACAGGGGCGATGAAAAACTGTTTTTT	CASTDGDRGDEKLFF
TRBV6-2/TRBV6-3	.	12	TRBJ2-5	.	TGTGCCAGCAGTTACCGGGGAGAGGCCCAGTACTTC	CASSYRGEAQYF
TRBV6-1	many	14	TRBJ1-1	TRBD1	TGTGCCAGCCTACAGGACAGGGGATCCGCTGAAGCTTTCTTT	CASLQDRGSAEAFF